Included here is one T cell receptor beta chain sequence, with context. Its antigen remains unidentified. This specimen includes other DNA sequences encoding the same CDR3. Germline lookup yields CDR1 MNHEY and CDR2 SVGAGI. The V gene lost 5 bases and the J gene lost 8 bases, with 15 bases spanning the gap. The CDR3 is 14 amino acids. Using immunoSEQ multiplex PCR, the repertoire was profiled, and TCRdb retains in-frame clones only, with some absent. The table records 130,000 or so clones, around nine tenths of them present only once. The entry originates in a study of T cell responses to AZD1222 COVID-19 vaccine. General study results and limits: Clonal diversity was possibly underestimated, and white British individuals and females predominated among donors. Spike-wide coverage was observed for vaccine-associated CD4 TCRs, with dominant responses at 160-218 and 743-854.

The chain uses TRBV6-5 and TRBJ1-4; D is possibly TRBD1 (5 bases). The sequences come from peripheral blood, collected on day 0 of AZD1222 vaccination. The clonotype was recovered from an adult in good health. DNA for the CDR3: TGTGCCAGCAGTCAGGGCCTCCTTGGCGAAAAACTGTTTTTT. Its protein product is CASSQGLLGEKLFF.